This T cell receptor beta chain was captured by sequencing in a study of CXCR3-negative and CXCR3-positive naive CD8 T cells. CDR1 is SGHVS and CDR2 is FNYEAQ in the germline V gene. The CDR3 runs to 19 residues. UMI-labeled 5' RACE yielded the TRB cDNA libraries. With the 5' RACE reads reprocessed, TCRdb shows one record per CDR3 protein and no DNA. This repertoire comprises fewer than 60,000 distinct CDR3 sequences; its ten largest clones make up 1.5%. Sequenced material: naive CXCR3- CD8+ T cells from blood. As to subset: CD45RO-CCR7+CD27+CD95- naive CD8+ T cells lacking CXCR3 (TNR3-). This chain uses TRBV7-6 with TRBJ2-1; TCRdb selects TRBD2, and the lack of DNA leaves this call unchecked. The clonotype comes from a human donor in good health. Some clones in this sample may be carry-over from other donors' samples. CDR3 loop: CASSFGIAGASTRAYEQFF.